These 22 T cell receptor beta chains share one sample of origin, sequenced in a study of radiation and T cells in renal cell carcinoma (dated by TCRdb to the early 2020s). The library relied on the immunoSEQ multiplex PCR assay. TCRdb obtained this table from immuneACCESS and retained in-frame rearrangements with V and J assigned. These tables miss some clones; where compared with another copy, unresolved V genes account for less than half of the shortfall, and the remainder is unexplained. This sample comprises about 150,000 clones, 88% of them detected only once. The top ten hold around 4.1% of the sample. The sample's time point label, decoded: baseline pretreatment blood. The intended sense of this specimen's treatment or condition label: 15 Gy SBRT to primary tumor, nephrectomy 4 weeks later. The source was blood, collected from a patient whose treatment included radiotherapy and nephrectomy. These receptor sequences come from a woman in her seventies with renal cell carcinoma.

This clone was seen only once. The chain employs TRBV6-1 and TRBJ1-5; D perhaps matches TRBD1 (5 bases). V gave up 1 base and J gave up 5 bases, with 12 bases separating them. Germline lookup yields CDR1 MNHNS and CDR2 SASEGT. The CDR3 contains 15 residues. In nucleotides, the CDR3 is TGTGCCAGCAGTGAAGGTGGGGGAGAGCATCAGCCCCAGCATTTT. Translated: CASSEGGGEHQPQHF.

This sequence joins TRBV11-2 and TRBJ2-7; the match to TRBD2 covers 15 bases. Germline CDR1 reads SGHAT; CDR2 reads FQNNGV. The CDR3 is 17 residues long. The junction had 4 bases not matched to a gene; V was cut back by 2 bases and J by 2 bases. The CDR3 region has the DNA TGTGCCAGCAGCTTAAAGGGACTAGCGGGGGGCCCCTACGAGCAGTACTTC. Translating gives CASSLKGLAGGPYEQYF.

The chain combines TRBV6-1 with TRBJ1-2; D gene ambiguous. The CDR3 length is 14 residues. The V gene's germline CDR1 is MNHNS and CDR2 SASEGT. Trimming shortened V by 8 bases and J by 8 bases, and 21 bases separated the two germline ends. This chain's CDR3 is CASENSPGQKGYTF. DNA of the CDR3: TGTGCCAGCGAAAACTCCCCGGGTCAAAAGGGCTACACCTTC.

The gene calls are TRBV6-1 and TRBJ1-2; tentatively, D is TRBD1 (6 bases). V was pared by 11 bases and J by 7 bases, with 23 bases between. The length of the CDR3 is 14 residues. CDR1 and CDR2 from the germline V gene are MNHNS and SASEGT. The CDR3 coding sequence is TGTGCCTGCCAGAACCGGGACACGTGGAGTGGCTACACCTTC. Residues: CACQNRDTWSGYTF.

This clone has a handful of counts. The chain combines TRBV9 with TRBJ1-3; D not certain. Trimming shortened V by 0 bases and J by 1 base, and 11 bases separated the two germline ends. Germline lookup yields CDR1 SGDLS and CDR2 YYNGEE. The CDR3 contains 16 residues. Here the CDR3 DNA reads TGTGCCAGCAGCGTAGGGACCGCTAAATCTGGAAACACCATATATTTT. Protein product: CASSVGTAKSGNTIYF.

The V call is TRBV19, the J call TRBJ1-4, with 7 nucleotides matching TRBD1. CDR3 length equals 15 residues. J gave up 0 bases and V 8 bases, and 6 bases lay outside the gene matches. The V gene's germline CDR1 is LNHDA and CDR2 SQIVND (reference sequence). The CDR3 nucleotides read TGTGCCAGTGGCGCCGGGACAGCAACTAATGAAAAACTGTTTTTT. Translated: CASGAGTATNEKLFF.

The chain recombines TRBV5-1 with TRBJ1-1, with D perhaps TRBD1 (5 bases). Per the germline V gene, CDR1 is SGHRS and CDR2 is YFSETQ. The CDR3 runs to 15 residues. The V gene lost 2 bases and the J gene lost 2 bases, with 13 bases spanning the gap. The CDR3 protein is CASSLKGPGNTEAFF. CDR3 bases: TGCGCCAGCAGCTTAAAGGGACCTGGTAACACTGAAGCTTTCTTT.

This clone appeared a single time. This chain uses TRBV28 with TRBJ2-7; unclear D gene. The V end was cut by 5 bases, the J end by 2 bases, with 4 bases between. There are 11 residues in the CDR3. From germline, CDR1 is MDHEN and CDR2 SYDVKM. The CDR3 coding sequence is TGTGCCAGCAGTAATGCCTACGAGCAGTACTTC. This encodes CASSNAYEQYF.

This chain uses TRBV2 with TRBJ1-2, with D possibly being TRBD1 (5 bases). The germline gives CDR1 SNHLY, CDR2 FYNNEI. Between the trimmed V and J ends, which lost 1 base and 5 bases, there was a span of 8 bases. The CDR3 is 13 amino acids. CDR3 region: CASSEDRSYGYTF. The CDR3 DNA is TGTGCCAGCAGTGAAGACAGGTCTTATGGCTACACCTTC.

The chain couples TRBV19 to TRBJ2-1, with D unclear. Germline V gene sequence: CDR1 LNHDA, CDR2 SQIVND (reference sequence). This CDR3 contains 16 residues. With 3 bases removed from V and 2 bases from J, the gap between germline ends came to 14 bases. The CDR3 region has the DNA TGTGCCAGTAGTATCGGACGGTCTCAAACCTACAATGAGCAGTTCTTC. Amino acids: CASSIGRSQTYNEQFF.

The genes are TRBV6-1 and TRBJ1-3, with a weak D call TRBD1 (5 bases). This CDR3 has 15 amino acids. CDR1 is MNHNS, CDR2 SASEGT, per germline. Deletions cut 5 bases from V and 0 bases from J, with 11 bases between. CDR3 in DNA: TGTGCCAGCAGTCTGGGGGGATACTCTGGAAACACCATATATTTT. Encoded protein: CASSLGGYSGNTIYF.

The chain combines TRBV13 with TRBJ2-7, with TRBD1 matching over 8 bases. Unmatched junction bases numbered 5, after V lost 5 bases and J lost 5 bases. CDR3 length equals 13 residues. Germline V gene lookup returns CDR1 PRHDT and CDR2 FYEKMQ (reference sequence). CDR3 bases: TGTGCCAGCAGCGAGACAGGGGTCCACGAGCAGTACTTC. It codes for CASSETGVHEQYF.

This chain links TRBV19 with TRBJ1-2; 10 bases map to TRBD1. The CDR3 spans 14 residues. CDR1 and CDR2 from the germline V gene are LNHDA and SQIVND (reference sequence). The J segment lost 4 bases and the V segment lost 5 bases, leaving 4 bases of the junction unmatched. CDR3 sequence: CASSPGQGVYGYTF. In nucleotides, the CDR3 is TGTGCCAGTAGTCCCGGACAGGGGGTCTATGGCTACACCTTC.

The chain carries TRBV4-3 and TRBJ2-1; 13 bases map to TRBD2. Per the germline V gene, CDR1 is LGHNA and CDR2 is YSLEER. J was trimmed by 6 bases and V by 3 bases; bases with no gene match: 11. The CDR3 is 18 residues long. CDR3 sequence: CASSHGGTSGVPGNEQFF. In nucleotides, the CDR3 is TGCGCCAGCAGCCATGGGGGGACTAGCGGGGTCCCGGGCAATGAGCAGTTCTTC.

The V and J genes are TRBV19 and TRBJ1-2; 7 bases match TRBD1. The trim removed 5 bases at V and 3 bases at J, leaving 12 bases unmatched. The CDR3 contains 16 residues. Looked up from germline, CDR1 is LNHDA and CDR2 is SQIVND (reference sequence). Written as DNA, the CDR3 is TGTGCCAGTAGTCGTCCCGGGGACAGCGGATACTATGGCTACACCTTC. Amino acid sequence: CASSRPGDSGYYGYTF.

The rearrangement joins TRBV5-1 to TRBJ1-1; 7 bases line up with TRBD1. From germline, CDR1 is SGHRS and CDR2 YFSETQ. Trimming cost V 5 bases and J 1 base; bases outside gene matches: 5. This CDR3 region has 14 residues. The CDR3 region has the DNA TGCGCCAGCAGGCCCCAGGGGGGGAACACTGAAGCTTTCTTT. Its translation is CASRPQGGNTEAFF.

The rearrangement uses TRBV19 and TRBJ2-4, with D possibly matching TRBD1 (6 bases). CDR3 length equals 14 residues. Trimming removed 5 bases at V and 5 bases at J, with 13 bases between. Germline values: CDR1 LNHDA, CDR2 SQIVND (reference sequence). This CDR3 is CASSATGPQNIQYF. The CDR3 nucleotides are TGTGCCAGTAGTGCTACAGGGCCCCAAAACATTCAGTACTTC.

The V gene is TRBV19, the J gene TRBJ1-1; 7 nucleotides align to TRBD1. The junction had 5 bases not matched to a gene; V was cut back by 1 base and J by 6 bases. There are 14 residues in the CDR3. CDR1 is LNHDA and CDR2 is SQIVND in the germline V gene (reference sequence). CDR3 bases: TGTGCCAGTAGTATAGTGGACAGGCCATCTGAAGCTTTCTTT. It is translated as CASSIVDRPSEAFF. Based on the CDR3 plus reference TRBV19 and TRBJ1-1, the full variable domain is DGGITQSPKYLFRKEGQNVTLSCEQNLNHDAMYWYRQDPGQGLRLIYYSQIVNDFQKGDIAEGYSVSREKKESFPLTVTSAQKNPTAFYLCASSIVDRPSEAFFGQGTRLTVV.

V is TRBV7-8 and J is TRBJ2-7, with D tentatively TRBD1 (6 bases). Between the trimmed V and J ends, which lost 2 bases and 4 bases, there was a span of 6 bases. Per the germline V gene, CDR1 is SGHVS and CDR2 is FQNEAQ. This CDR3 has 12 residues. DNA for the CDR3: TGTGCCAGCAGCTTACAGGGGTACGAGCAGTACTTC. Translating gives CASSLQGYEQYF.

V and J are TRBV18 and TRBJ1-4, with TRBD1 as a possible D gene (5 bases). The CDR3 covers 13 residues. V dropped 2 bases and J dropped 8 bases, with 9 bases sitting between them. The V gene's germline CDR1 is KGHSH and CDR2 LQKENI. Written as DNA, the CDR3 is TGTGCCAGCTCACCAGGGGCAGGCGAAAAACTGTTTTTT. It translates to CASSPGAGEKLFF.

The chain is built from TRBV5-6 and TRBJ1-5; a possible D gene is TRBD1 (5 bases). CDR1 is SGHDT, CDR2 YYEEEE, per germline. The CDR3 totals 12 residues. V was cut by 4 bases and J by 10 bases, with 12 bases left in between. This CDR3 is CASSLPTGPQHF. CDR3 DNA sequence: TGTGCCAGCAGCCTCCCCACAGGACCCCAGCATTTT.

This clone was picked up one time. The chain uses TRBV7-2 and TRBJ1-5; the D gene is possibly TRBD1 (6 bases). V lost 1 base and J lost 7, with 11 bases in between. This CDR3 spans 14 amino acids. The germline V gene encodes CDR1 SGHTA and CDR2 FQGNSA. The CDR3 here is CASSLVGAEQPQHF. CDR3 DNA: TGTGCCAGCAGCTTAGTGGGGGCAGAGCAGCCCCAGCATTTT.